This entry lists 15 T cell receptor beta chains sequenced from one sample in a study of a mutant IDH1 vaccine in newly diagnosed glioma (dated by TCRdb to about 2021). For these receptors, no antigen is known. What the time point label conveys for this sample: week 47, end of study. Each vaccine dose was 300 ug of a 20-mer mutant IDH1 peptide in Montanide, given subcutaneously with topical imiquimod. The library was made by the immunoSEQ multiplex PCR assay. Drawn from immuneACCESS, this table holds only the in-frame rearrangements with V and J called that TCRdb kept. Clones are partly lost; checked studies trace under half to an unresolved V gene and leave the rest unexplained. This sample is represented by approximately 80,000 clones; approximately 75% of them were singletons. The leading ten clones occupy 5.2% of the sample. The sample consisted of PBMCs, taken from a glioma patient whose treatment included an IDH1 peptide vaccine. These receptors originate from a man aged 40-49 years with glioma.

The chain carries TRBV4-3 and TRBJ2-3; D is perhaps TRBD2 (5 bases). The CDR3 is 16 residues long. Per germline, CDR1 LGHNA and CDR2 YSLEER. Trimming stripped 1 base from V and 1 base from J, with 12 bases between. CDR3: CASSQGVAAGTDTQYF. The DNA for the CDR3 is TGCGCCAGCAGCCAAGGGGTCGCAGCGGGCACAGATACGCAGTATTTT.

This clone came up a few times. CDR3 sequence (DNA): TGTGCCTGGAGTGTCGGGTGGAATCAGGGTGGCTACACCTTC. Its protein product is CAWSVGWNQGGYTF. The J gene is TRBJ1-2, the V gene TRBV30; D perhaps matches TRBD1 (5 bases). V shed 0 bases and J shed 7 bases, with 15 bases lying between them. The CDR3 consists of 14 residues. Germline CDR1 reads GTSNPN; CDR2 reads SVGIG (reference sequence). Combining the CDR3 with reference TRBV30 and TRBJ1-2 gives the whole variable domain SQTIHQWPATLVQPVGSPLSLECTVEGTSNPNLYWYRQAAGRGLQLLFYSVGIGQISSEVPQNLSASRPQDRQFILSSKKLLLSDSGFYLCAWSVGWNQGGYTFGSGTRLTVV.

V usage is TRBV11-2 and J usage is TRBJ2-1; D may be TRBD1 (6 bases). Germline assignment: CDR1 SGHAT and CDR2 FQNNGV. V gave up 4 bases and J gave up 6 bases, with 10 bases separating them. The length of the CDR3 is 13 residues. The DNA for the CDR3 is TGTGCCAGCAGCTGGGACATAAGCAATGAGCAGTTCTTC. Translated, it gives CASSWDISNEQFF.

The rearrangement links TRBV25-1 to TRBJ2-7; TRBD2 matches at 9 bases. Per the germline V gene, CDR1 is MGHDK and CDR2 is SYGVNS. The CDR3 is 16 amino acids. V was pared by 1 base and J by 6 bases, with 10 bases of the junction left unmatched. The CDR3 DNA sequence: TGTGCCAGCAGTGAATCGACTAGCGGTTTAAGTGGCGAGCAGTACTTC. This translates into CASSESTSGLSGEQYF.

J is TRBJ2-5 and V is TRBV6-1; D unresolved. CDR1 is MNHNS, CDR2 SASEGT, per germline. This CDR3 region has 13 residues. Trimming took off 4 bases at V and 5 bases at J, with 11 bases between the two ends. CDR3 residues: CASSVGMRETQYF. The CDR3 coding sequence is TGTGCCAGCAGTGTGGGTATGAGGGAGACCCAGTACTTC.

The chain employs TRBV19 and TRBJ2-2; 9 nucleotides align to TRBD1. The CDR3 sequence is 14 residues long. Unmatched junction bases numbered 4, after V lost 5 bases and J lost 6 bases. CDR1 is LNHDA and CDR2 is SQIVND in the germline V gene (reference sequence). The CDR3 DNA sequence: TGTGCCAGTAGTGCAGGACAGGGGCCCGGGGAGCTGTTTTTT. This gives the protein CASSAGQGPGELFF.

This chain uses TRBV5-5 with TRBJ2-5, with 8 bases fitting TRBD2. Germline loops: CDR1 SGHKS, CDR2 YYEKEE (reference sequence). Unmatched junction bases numbered 6, after V lost 1 base and J lost 4 bases. This CDR3 has 15 residues. The CDR3 coding sequence is TGTGCCAGCAGCTTGCAAGCGGGAGAAAGAGAGACCCAGTACTTC. Translation: CASSLQAGERETQYF.

The J gene is TRBJ2-3, the V gene TRBV4-3, with 12 bases fitting TRBD2. The CDR3 has 16 amino acids. The junction had 3 bases not matched to a gene; V was cut back by 4 bases and J by 1 base. Germline V gene lookup returns CDR1 LGHNA and CDR2 YSLEER. CDR3 in amino acids: CASSPRTSGGTDTQYF. The CDR3 coding sequence is TGCGCCAGCAGCCCGAGGACTAGCGGGGGCACAGATACGCAGTATTTT.

The chain combines TRBV9 with TRBJ2-3; 10 positions agree with TRBD2. V shed 0 bases, J shed 5 bases, and the junction held 15 bases outside the gene matches. Germline assignment: CDR1 SGDLS and CDR2 YYNGEE. This CDR3 comprises 19 residues. Written as DNA, the CDR3 is TGTGCCAGCAGCGTAGATGACATGCGGGGAGCGGGAGGGAAAGATACGCAGTATTTT. Encoded protein: CASSVDDMRGAGGKDTQYF.

The chain uses TRBV15 and TRBJ2-7; D unclear. CDR1 is LNHNV, CDR2 YYDKDF, per germline (reference sequence). Trimming pared 0 bases from V and 6 bases from J, leaving 9 bases between. The CDR3 covers 13 residues. The CDR3 DNA reads as TGTGCCACCAGCAGAGATGTTGGTGCCGAGCAGTACTTC. This gives the protein CATSRDVGAEQYF. Based on the CDR3 plus reference TRBV15 and TRBJ2-7, the full variable domain is DAMVIQNPRYQVTQFGKPVTLSCSQTLNHNVMYWYQQKSSQAPKLLFHYYDKDFNNEADTPDNFQSRRPNTSFCFLDIRSPGLGDTAMYLCATSRDVGAEQYFGPGTRLTVT.

The chain recombines TRBV27 with TRBJ1-1; weak D call: TRBD1 (5 bases). Germline V gene sequence: CDR1 MNHEY, CDR2 SMNVEV (reference sequence). Trimming cost V 2 bases and J 5 bases, with 9 bases left between them. The CDR3 is made up of 13 amino acids. The chain's CDR3 is CASSLDSRTEAFF. The CDR3 coding sequence is TGTGCCAGCAGTTTAGACAGTCGGACTGAAGCTTTCTTT.

The V gene is TRBV5-4, the J gene TRBJ2-1; 16 bases line up with TRBD2. Germline-derived CDR1 and CDR2 are SGHNT and YYREEE (reference sequence). Germline trimming cut 3 bases from V and 6 bases from J; bases unmatched to any gene: 3. The CDR3 runs 16 residues. The CDR3 is CASSSGTSGRANEQFF. The CDR3 coding sequence is TGTGCCAGCAGCTCCGGGACTAGCGGGAGGGCCAATGAGCAGTTCTTC.

This clone was recorded once. V gene TRBV19 combines with J gene TRBJ1-6; D unclear. Germline assignment: CDR1 LNHDA and CDR2 SQIVND (reference sequence). The CDR3 covers 14 residues. Deletions cut 3 bases from V and 10 bases from J, with 13 bases between. The CDR3 nucleotides are TGTGCCAGTAGTATGTGGGAGGGAAAATCACCCCTCCACTTT. It specifies CASSMWEGKSPLHF.

The rearrangement uses TRBV5-8 and TRBJ2-7; 7 nucleotides line up with TRBD1. The CDR3 loop spans 14 amino acids. The germline CDR1 and CDR2 sequences are SGHTS and YDEGEE. Trimming took 4 bases from V and 4 from J; bases not matched to a gene: 8. For the CDR3, the DNA is TGTGCCAGCAGCCATCCTACAGGGGTATACGAGCAGTACTTC. Its translation is CASSHPTGVYEQYF.

The CDR3 sequence: CASSFRGQTQYF. CDR3 DNA sequence: TGTGCCAGTAGTTTTCGGGGGCAGACCCAGTACTTC. J is TRBJ2-5 and V is TRBV19; D possibly uses TRBD1 or TRBD2 (6 bases each). V was clipped by 5 bases and J by 6 bases, with 10 bases between them. The length of the CDR3 is 12 residues. Germline CDR1 is LNHDA and CDR2 is SQIVND (reference sequence). Variable domain in full (rest from reference TRBV19 and TRBJ2-5): DGGITQSPKYLFRKEGQNVTLSCEQNLNHDAMYWYRQDPGQGLRLIYYSQIVNDFQKGDIAEGYSVSREKKESFPLTVTSAQKNPTAFYLCASSFRGQTQYFGPGTRLLVL.